This entry is about one TCR beta chain. The authors reverse transcribed roughly 0.5 to 1 ug RNA with random hexamers. Amplification of TCR beta CDR3 spanned 54 Vbeta and 13 Jbeta via immunoSEQ multiplex PCR. TCRdb used MiXCR to reprocess the immunoSEQ multiplex PCR reads, holding one entry per CDR3 protein. The repertoire includes about 140,000 distinct CDR3 sequences, 85% to 95% of them detected once, and approximately 0.3% sits in the top ten. Unmatched junction bases numbered 5, after V lost 3 bases and J lost 6 bases. The CDR3 runs to 14 residues. Per the germline V gene, CDR1 is DFQATT and CDR2 is SNEGSKA (reference sequence). Negative isolation yielded CD8+ and CD4+ T cells; FACS enriched TEMRA cells. This sample is drawn from a study of CD8 T cells in Susac syndrome.

Material for sequencing was CD8+ T cells from PBMCs. The chain joins TRBV20-1 to TRBJ2-2; 9 bases are a match to TRBD1. This clonotype was sampled from a human donor in good health. The CDR3 DNA is TGCAGTGCTAGGGGACAGGGAGGACCCGGGGAGCTGTTTTTT. Protein sequence: CSARGQGGPGELFF.